What follows are 26 T cell receptor beta chains derived from one specimen sequenced in a study of glioma-infiltrating T cells after dendritic cell vaccination. Using immunoSEQ multiplex PCR, the repertoire was profiled, and TCRdb retains in-frame clones only, with some absent. The sample carries 40,000 or so clones, 70% to 85% recorded once. Specimen: blood, collected before dendritic cell vaccination. The source of these receptors is a human donor with glioblastoma.

CDR3 in DNA: TGTGCCAGCTCCCTAGCGGGGGGGTCTTACGAGCAGTACTTC. Translating it yields CASSLAGGSYEQYF. The genes are TRBV6-1 and TRBJ2-7; 12 nucleotides agree with TRBD2. Germline CDR1 MNHNS, CDR2 SASEGT. V gave up 8 bases and J gave up 4 bases; unmatched junction bases: 6. The CDR3 is made up of 14 amino acids.

This clone was detected only once. V is TRBV29-1 and J is TRBJ2-5; 9 bases match TRBD1. This CDR3 is built from 16 residues. Germline values: CDR1 SQVTM, CDR2 ANQGSEA. After removal of 3 bases from V and 2 bases from J, the junction contained 10 bases not matched to a gene. The CDR3 protein is CSVDPDRGKSQETQYF. As DNA, the CDR3 is TGCAGCGTTGACCCTGACAGGGGGAAGTCGCAAGAGACCCAGTACTTC.

V usage is TRBV5-5 and J usage is TRBJ1-2, with 7 bases identical to TRBD1. This CDR3 comprises 16 residues. Trimming removed 4 bases from V and 1 base from J; junction bases left unmatched: 10. CDR1 is SGHKS, CDR2 YYEKEE, per germline (reference sequence). This CDR3 is CASSPGQVAYNYGYTF. In nucleotides, the CDR3 is TGTGCCAGCAGCCCAGGACAGGTGGCCTATAACTATGGCTACACCTTC.

The rearrangement uses TRBV2 and TRBJ2-7; 10 nucleotides line up with TRBD1. The V gene end was trimmed by 5 bases and the J gene end by 2 bases; junction bases not matched to a gene: 6. The CDR3 covers 15 residues. Per germline, CDR1 SNHLY and CDR2 FYNNEI. The CDR3 sequence: CASSNRDRGAYEQYF. The CDR3 DNA is TGTGCCAGCAGTAACCGGGACAGGGGCGCCTACGAGCAGTACTTC. Complete variable domain (other parts from reference TRBV2 and TRBJ2-7): EPEVTQTPSHQVTQMGQEVILRCVPISNHLYFYWYRQILGQKVEFLVSFYNNEISEKSEIFDDQFSVERPDGSNFTLKIRSTKLEDSAMYFCASSNRDRGAYEQYFGPGTRLTVT.

By frequency in the sample, this clone is medium-sized (0.01 to 0.1%). The chain has TRBV28 and TRBJ2-7; no clear D gene. From germline, CDR1 is MDHEN and CDR2 SYDVKM. This CDR3 is built from 13 residues. V was shortened by 2 bases and J by 4 bases, with 9 bases between the two germline ends. CDR3 sequence (DNA): TGTGCCAGCAGTTTAGGAATCGGGTACGAGCAGTACTTC. Amino acid sequence: CASSLGIGYEQYF.

V gene TRBV4-2 combines with J gene TRBJ1-5; possibly TRBD1 for D (6 bases). This CDR3 spans 16 amino acids. CDR1 is LGHNA, CDR2 YNFKEQ, per germline. The V and J ends lost 1 base and 7 bases respectively, with 17 bases between them. The CDR3 bases are TGTGCCAGCAGCCAAGTTGAGGGGGGGCTGGGGCAGCCCCAGCATTTT. As protein: CASSQVEGGLGQPQHF.

The chain employs TRBV4-1 and TRBJ1-2; 9 bases align to TRBD1. The germline CDR1 and CDR2 sequences are MGHRA and YSYEKL. The V and J ends lost 4 bases and 4 bases, in that order; junction bases with no gene match: 16. The CDR3 covers 18 residues. CDR3 DNA sequence: TGCGCCAGCAGCCGAGGGGGACAGGGTGGCATGATCCGCTATGGCTACACCTTC. It encodes CASSRGGQGGMIRYGYTF.

The genes are TRBV19 and TRBJ1-6; TRBD1 agrees at 7 bases. The CDR3 covers 14 residues. The germline V gene has CDR1 LNHDA and CDR2 SQIVND (reference sequence). The V segment lost 5 bases and the J segment 9 bases; nucleotides outside the gene matches: 7. CDR3 protein: CASSGTVGLSPLHF. The CDR3, as DNA: TGTGCCAGTAGTGGGACAGTCGGTCTTTCACCCCTCCACTTT.

The CDR3 DNA reads TGTGCCAGTACTAGGACAGGGGGCAACGAGCAGTACTTC. It translates to CASTRTGGNEQYF. This chain connects TRBV19 to TRBJ2-7, with 11 bases identical to TRBD1. This CDR3 is built from 13 residues. CDR1 and CDR2 from the germline V gene are LNHDA and SQIVND (reference sequence). With V trimmed by 7 bases and J by 5 bases, 4 bases remained unmatched.

With respect to this clone: Other DNA variants within this sample encode the same CDR3. The chain is built from TRBV9 and TRBJ1-3; 8 bases fit TRBD1. CDR3 length equals 15 residues. J gave up 2 bases and V 2 bases, and 3 bases lay outside the gene matches. Germline V gene data show CDR1 as SGDLS and CDR2 as YYNGEE. The CDR3 nucleotides read TGTGCCAGCAGCGTCGGACAGGGAACTGGAAACACCATATATTTT. It codes for CASSVGQGTGNTIYF.

This clone has only one observation. This sequence joins TRBV7-3 and TRBJ2-7; D unresolved. Germline CDR1 and CDR2: SGHTA and FQGTGA. The CDR3 is 13 residues long. V was shortened by 2 bases and J by 6 bases, with 11 bases between the two germline ends. CDR3 nucleotide sequence: TGTGCCAGCAGCTTATCCTCTTCGGGCGAGCAGTACTTC. Protein sequence: CASSLSSSGEQYF. The whole variable domain, filled in from reference TRBV7-3 and TRBJ2-7, reads GAGVSQTPSNKVTEKGKYVELRCDPISGHTALYWYRQSLGQGPEFLIYFQGTGAADDSGLPNDRFFAVRPEGSVSTLKIQRTERGDSAVYLCASSLSSSGEQYFGPGTRLTVT.

This clone was seen a few times. This chain joins TRBV11-3 and TRBJ2-5; 9 bases are a match to TRBD2. V shed 5 bases, J shed 2 bases, and the junction held 6 bases outside the gene matches. Germline CDR1 is SGHNT and CDR2 is YENEEA. There are 15 residues in the CDR3. As DNA, the CDR3 is TGTGCCAGCAGCGAGCAAACTAGCGGGCAAGAGACCCAGTACTTC. Its protein is CASSEQTSGQETQYF.

CDR3 in DNA: TGCAGCGTTGAAGCGGGAACAGCGACCCAGTACTTC. It is translated as CSVEAGTATQYF. The chain uses TRBV29-1 and TRBJ2-5; D might be TRBD2 (5 bases). The germline V gene encodes CDR1 SQVTM and CDR2 ANQGSEA. CDR3 length: 12 residues. V lost 1 base to trimming and J lost 7 bases, with 10 bases between them. The full variable domain, completed using reference TRBV29-1 and TRBJ2-5, is SAVISQKPSRDICQRGTSLTIQCQVDSQVTMMFWYRQQPGQSLTLIATANQGSEATYESGFVIDKFPISRPNLTFSTLTVSNMSPEDSSIYLCSVEAGTATQYFGPGTRLLVL.

The chain joins TRBV11-2 to TRBJ1-1; tentative D call: TRBD1 (6 bases). Trimming left V 3 bases short and J 6 bases short, with 11 bases between. The CDR3 contains 13 residues. CDR1 SGHAT and CDR2 FQNNGV come from the germline V gene. The CDR3 sequence is CASSFRGIAEAFF. The DNA for the CDR3 is TGTGCCAGCAGCTTCAGGGGAATAGCTGAAGCTTTCTTT. The whole variable domain, filled in from reference TRBV11-2 and TRBJ1-1, reads EAGVAQSPRYKIIEKRQSVAFWCNPISGHATLYWYQQILGQGPKLLIQFQNNGVVDDSQLPKDRFSAERLKGVDSTLKIQPAKLEDSAVYLCASSFRGIAEAFFGQGTRLTVV.

The chain employs TRBV7-9 and TRBJ1-1; 10 bases map to TRBD1. Trimming cost V 5 bases and J 1 base; bases outside gene matches: 4. The CDR3 consists of 15 residues. CDR1 and CDR2 from the germline V gene are SEHNR and FQNEAQ (reference sequence). CDR3 in DNA: TGTGCCAGCAGCCCGGGACAGGGGCGGAACACTGAAGCTTTCTTT. Protein sequence: CASSPGQGRNTEAFF.

J is TRBJ2-5 and V is TRBV5-1; TRBD1 agrees at 9 bases. The junction had 22 bases not matched to a gene; V was cut back by 3 bases and J by 7 bases. This CDR3 is built from 19 residues. Germline-derived CDR1 and CDR2 are SGHRS and YFSETQ. The CDR3 region has the DNA TGCGCCAGCAGCTCCCAACCTTTAACAGGGGGCTCAAGTCTGGGGACCCAGTACTTC. It encodes CASSSQPLTGGSSLGTQYF.

Only a few counts were recorded for this clone. The chain has TRBV11-2 and TRBJ2-2; TRBD2 matches at 7 bases. V gave up 5 bases and J gave up 6 bases; unmatched junction bases: 15. This CDR3 contains 17 residues. The germline V gene encodes CDR1 SGHAT and CDR2 FQNNGV. In DNA form, the CDR3 reads TGTGCCAGCAGCCATCCCTTCGGGGGGTACTCGGCCGGGGAGCTGTTTTTT. It translates to CASSHPFGGYSAGELFF.

The V gene is TRBV29-1, the J gene TRBJ2-5; D uncertain. The germline V and J ends were trimmed by 7 bases and 4 bases, with 13 bases remaining between them. The CDR3 sequence is 12 residues long. Germline V gene data show CDR1 as SQVTM and CDR2 as ANQGSEA. Here the CDR3 reads CSAEALGETQYF. CDR3 in DNA: TGCAGCGCCGAGGCTTTGGGAGAGACCCAGTACTTC.

The chain joins TRBV7-2 to TRBJ2-5; TRBD2 agrees at 8 bases. This CDR3 comprises 15 residues. Per the germline V gene, CDR1 is SGHTA and CDR2 is FQGNSA. V was clipped by 5 bases and J by 1 base; unmatched bases: 6. DNA of the CDR3: TGTGCCAGCAGCCGGGACGGGGGGGCCCAAGAGACCCAGTACTTC. Translated: CASSRDGGAQETQYF.

This clone was recorded only once. CDR3 nucleotides: TGCGCCAGCAGTGACAGGGGTGCTGAGCAGTTCTTC. Translation gives CASSDRGAEQFF. J is TRBJ2-1 and V is TRBV10-2, with a possible D match to TRBD1 (6 bases). The V end was cut by 3 bases, the J end by 9 bases, with 9 bases between. The CDR3 covers 12 residues. Germline values: CDR1 WSHSY, CDR2 SAAADI.

The rearrangement uses TRBV18 and TRBJ1-5, with D maybe TRBD1 (5 bases). Germline assignment: CDR1 KGHSH and CDR2 LQKENI. V lost 1 base to trimming and J lost 0 bases, with 7 bases between them. This CDR3 has 15 amino acids. As DNA, the CDR3 is TGTGCCAGCTCACCACGGGGGGGTAGCAATCAGCCCCAGCATTTT. Translating it yields CASSPRGGSNQPQHF.

The chain employs TRBV7-8 and TRBJ2-5; 9 bases fit TRBD2. CDR1 SGHVS and CDR2 FQNEAQ come from the germline V gene. This CDR3 is built from 15 residues. The trim removed 5 bases at V and 1 base at J, leaving 5 bases unmatched. In DNA, the CDR3 is TGTGCCAGCAGCCCAATAGCGGGGGCCCAAGAGACCCAGTACTTC. It specifies CASSPIAGAQETQYF.

CDR3 sequence: CAWVRDSGISPLHF. In nucleotides, the CDR3 is TGTGCCTGGGTGCGGGACAGTGGGATTTCACCCCTCCACTTT. This chain uses TRBV30 with TRBJ1-6; 7 bases agree with TRBD1. This CDR3 is built from 14 residues. Germline assignment: CDR1 GTSNPN and CDR2 SVGIG (reference sequence). J was trimmed by 9 bases and V by 5 bases; bases with no gene match: 10.

The chain's CDR3 is CASRPRDNHNEQFF. The CDR3 nucleotides read TGTGCCAGCAGGCCACGGGACAACCACAATGAGCAGTTCTTC. This rearrangement joins TRBV27 to TRBJ2-1, with D tentatively TRBD1 (6 bases). Per germline, CDR1 MNHEY and CDR2 SMNVEV (reference sequence). The V and J ends lost 6 bases and 5 bases respectively, with 14 bases between them. This CDR3 is built from 14 residues.

The chain uses TRBV7-2 and TRBJ1-5, with 8 bases lining up with TRBD1. The V segment lost 5 bases and the J segment 1 base; nucleotides outside the gene matches: 10. CDR3 length: 17 amino acids. The V gene's germline CDR1 is SGHTA and CDR2 FQGNSA. DNA of the CDR3: TGTGCCAGCAGCCCCCGGACAGGGTGGGGAAGCAATCAGCCCCAGCATTTT. As protein: CASSPRTGWGSNQPQHF.

V and J are TRBV5-6 and TRBJ2-2; the D is unclear. The CDR3 has 17 amino acids. V dropped 1 base and J dropped 0 bases, with 13 bases sitting between them. The germline gives CDR1 SGHDT, CDR2 YYEEEE. CDR3 residues: CASSLLSGNSNTGELFF. The CDR3 DNA reads as TGTGCCAGCAGCTTGTTATCGGGTAATTCGAACACCGGGGAGCTGTTTTTT.